A selection of T cell receptor beta chains follows, all from one sample in a study of T cells in Graves' hyperthyroidism and ophthalmopathy. In TCRdb, the multiplex PCR reads were re-called with MiXCR into one record per CDR3 protein. The sample includes hundreds of thousands of distinct CDR3 sequences, less than 25% seen only once; the top ten take roughly 30%. Specimen: blood. The receptors were gathered from a man in his thirties or forties with Graves' ophthalmopathy. Each CDR3 is given with its conserved first and last residue. D genes are given only for firm matches. Size is omitted from some rows. Given values are once, few, many or a class for expanded clones.

clone_size j_call v_call d_call cdr3_aa cdr3_nt
few TRBJ2-7 TRBV7-2 NA CASSYGVASYYEQYF TGTGCCAGCAGTTACGGTGTAGCGAGCTACTACGAGCAGTACTTC
NA TRBJ2-7 TRBV7-9 NA CASSLVAANSYEQYF TGTGCCAGCAGCTTAGTGGCAGCGAACTCCTACGAGCAGTACTTC
NA TRBJ2-7 TRBV20-1 TRBD1 CSARDTKTGLHYEQYF TGCAGTGCTAGAGACACAAAGACAGGGCTTCACTACGAGCAGTACTTC
many TRBJ2-7 TRBV3-1 NA CASSRASYEQYF TGTGCCAGCAGCCGAGCTAGTTACGAGCAGTACTTC
many TRBJ2-2 TRBV30 TRBD1 CAWDREMNTGELFF TGTGCCTGGGACAGGGAGATGAACACCGGGGAGCTGTTTTTT
few TRBJ1-1 TRBV29-1 NA CSVNLDGTINAEAFF TGCAGCGTTAACCTGGACGGGACGATAAACGCTGAAGCTTTCTTT
NA TRBJ2-2 TRBV9 TRBD1 CASYRGSGELFF TGTGCCAGCTACAGGGGGAGCGGGGAGCTGTTTTTT
few TRBJ1-5 TRBV12-3/TRBV12-4 NA CASTDTHQPQHF TGTGCCAGCACAGACACCCATCAGCCCCAGCATTTT
few TRBJ2-2 TRBV18 TRBD2 CASSPPRSSGTNTGELFF TGTGCCAGCTCACCACCGAGGTCGAGCGGGACGAACACCGGGGAGCTGTTTTTT
NA TRBJ2-7 TRBV27 NA CASSLVAGRSYEQYF TGTGCCAGCAGTTTAGTAGCAGGCCGCTCCTACGAGCAGTACTTC
NA TRBJ2-5 TRBV6-1 NA CASTPSGTRQETQYF TGTGCCAGCACTCCCTCCGGGACACGCCAAGAGACCCAGTACTTC
few TRBJ1-5 TRBV4-1 NA CASSQDGLGNQPQHF TGCGCCAGCAGCCAGGACGGGCTCGGCAATCAGCCCCAGCATTTT
few TRBJ2-1 TRBV5-4 NA CASSPDLGDEQFF TGTGCCAGCAGCCCGGACTTGGGAGATGAGCAGTTCTTC
few TRBJ2-7 TRBV14 TRBD2 CASSPGASGSSYEQYF TGTGCCAGCAGCCCCGGCGCTAGCGGGAGTTCCTACGAGCAGTACTTC
many TRBJ2-5 TRBV20-1 NA CSARGRDRETQYF TGCAGTGCTAGAGGGCGGGACCGGGAGACCCAGTACTTC
once TRBJ2-7 TRBV27 NA CASRIGQEQYF TGTGCCAGCAGGATTGGACAGGAGCAGTACTTC
many TRBJ2-3 TRBV20-1 NA CSARRPQGVDTQYF TGCAGTGCTAGACGACCCCAGGGAGTAGATACGCAGTATTTT
NA TRBJ2-3 TRBV4-2 NA CASSQGRLADTQYF TGTGCCAGCAGCCAAGGGCGACTAGCAGATACGCAGTATTTT
many TRBJ1-5 TRBV28 NA CASSFFRGLVGDYQPQHF TGTGCCAGCAGTTTTTTTCGGGGGCTCGTAGGCGATTATCAGCCCCAGCATTTT
many TRBJ1-4 TRBV7-3 TRBD1 CASSSTGGTPKEKLFF TGTGCCAGCAGCTCGACAGGGGGGACTCCGAAGGAAAAACTGTTTTTT
NA TRBJ2-5 TRBV7-9 NA CASSAGGGRHQETQYF TGTGCCAGCAGCGCTGGGGGGGGCAGGCACCAAGAGACCCAGTACTTC
many TRBJ2-3 TRBV28 TRBD2 CASSFAGLAGRSSTDTQYF TGTGCCAGCAGTTTTGCGGGACTAGCGGGGAGGTCTAGCACAGATACGCAGTATTTT
NA TRBJ2-1 TRBV7-9 TRBD1 CASSLGATGVNEQFF TGTGCCAGCAGCTTAGGGGCTACAGGGGTCAATGAGCAGTTCTTC
few TRBJ1-4 TRBV5-1 TRBD1 CASSLAGGTGNEKLFF TGCGCCAGCAGCTTGGCAGGCGGGACAGGGAATGAAAAACTGTTTTTT
NA TRBJ2-5 TRBV2 TRBD1 CASRGDRGSQETQYF TGTGCCAGCAGGGGGGACAGGGGTTCCCAAGAGACCCAGTACTTC
few TRBJ2-3 TRBV13 NA CASSVLGTYSTDTQYF TGTGCCAGCAGCGTCCTCGGGACGTATAGCACAGATACGCAGTATTTT
NA TRBJ1-6 TRBV6-2/TRBV6-3 NA CASSYSTENSPLHF TGTGCCAGCAGTTATTCGACGGAAAATTCACCCCTCCACTTT
few TRBJ2-7 TRBV4-1 TRBD1 CASSQPGTAPYEQYF TGCGCCAGCAGCCAACCAGGGACAGCTCCCTACGAGCAGTACTTC
few TRBJ1-1 TRBV5-1 TRBD1 CASSLEGGADTKAFF TGCGCCAGCAGCTTGGAAGGGGGCGCGGACACTAAAGCTTTCTTT
many TRBJ1-2 TRBV11-2 TRBD1 CASSQGQGNYGYTF TGTGCCAGCAGCCAGGGACAGGGCAACTATGGCTACACCTTC
many TRBJ2-3 TRBV7-3 TRBD2 CASSSGAGGETDTQYF TGTGCCAGCAGCTCAGGAGCGGGAGGTGAGACAGATACGCAGTATTTT
NA TRBJ2-3 TRBV27 TRBD2 CASSFGREDVTGTQYF TGTGCCAGCAGTTTCGGGCGGGAGGATGTGACAGGTACGCAGTATTTT
NA TRBJ1-4 TRBV6-2/TRBV6-3 NA CASSYTTNEKLFF TGTGCCAGCAGTTATACAACTAATGAAAAACTGTTTTTT
NA TRBJ2-5 TRBV6-5 NA CASSYSAGTQETQYF TGTGCCAGCAGTTACTCGGCGGGGACTCAGGAGACCCAGTACTTC
many TRBJ2-3 TRBV18 TRBD2 CASSPQREPFTDTQYF TGTGCCAGCTCACCACAGCGGGAGCCCTTTACGGATACGCAGTATTTT
NA TRBJ2-2 TRBV30 NA CAWSTGTRNTGELFF TGTGCCTGGTCGACCGGGACAAGGAACACCGGGGAGCTGTTTTTT
NA TRBJ2-5 TRBV15 TRBD2 CATSSSGKGLETQYF TGTGCCACCAGCAGTAGCGGGAAAGGCTTAGAGACCCAGTACTTC
NA TRBJ2-1 TRBV18 TRBD1 CASSPSQGALANNEQFF TGTGCCAGCTCACCCTCTCAGGGGGCCCTAGCGAACAATGAGCAGTTCTTC
NA TRBJ2-1 TRBV7-9 NA CASSASGKPYNEQFF TGTGCCAGCAGCGCATCGGGTAAACCCTACAATGAGCAGTTCTTC
NA TRBJ2-2 TRBV5-1 TRBD2 CASSHGLDRVGELFF TGCGCCAGCAGCCATGGACTAGATAGGGTCGGGGAGCTGTTTTTT
NA TRBJ1-4 TRBV9 NA CASSVAGVQEKLFF TGTGCCAGCAGCGTAGCAGGGGTGCAGGAAAAACTGTTTTTT
NA TRBJ1-4 TRBV20-1 NA CSAFHNRAPPPKLFF TGCAGTGCTTTCCATAACAGGGCCCCACCCCCCAAACTGTTTTTT
many TRBJ2-7 TRBV11-2 NA CASSFWSYEQYF TGTGCCAGCAGCTTTTGGTCATACGAGCAGTACTTC
few TRBJ2-1 TRBV28 NA CASSLKVGAVDSGYEQFF TGTGCCAGCAGTTTAAAGGTGGGGGCAGTAGATAGCGGATATGAGCAGTTCTTC
NA TRBJ1-2 TRBV9 TRBD1 CASSVGDRGQNYGYTF TGTGCCAGCAGCGTTGGGGACAGGGGGCAGAATTATGGCTACACCTTC
NA TRBJ2-7 TRBV20-1 TRBD2 CSAQGPGLAGGRDEQYF TGCAGTGCCCAAGGGCCGGGACTAGCGGGAGGGCGGGACGAGCAGTACTTC
NA TRBJ2-7 TRBV28 NA CASSFLGTSTDGRSYEQYF TGTGCCAGCAGTTTCCTCGGGACGTCAACCGACGGTAGGTCCTACGAGCAGTACTTC
NA TRBJ2-5 TRBV28 NA CAIREPRRPETQYF TGTGCCATCCGGGAACCAAGGAGGCCCGAGACCCAGTACTTC
many TRBJ1-6 TRBV28 NA CASTKSSPLHF TGTGCCAGCACCAAATCATCACCCCTCCACTTT
many TRBJ2-1 TRBV11-2 NA CASSLEESPRYNEQFF TGTGCCAGCAGCTTAGAAGAGTCCCCACGATACAATGAGCAGTTCTTC
few TRBJ2-1 TRBV6-5 TRBD2 CASSYPLAGGFNEQFF TGTGCCAGCAGTTACCCACTAGCGGGAGGGTTCAATGAGCAGTTCTTC
NA TRBJ2-7 TRBV3-1 NA CASSQDRYPWEQYF TGTGCCAGCAGCCAAGATCGGTATCCCTGGGAGCAGTACTTC
NA TRBJ1-4 TRBV28 TRBD1 CASSSTGGYNEKLFF TGTGCCAGCAGTTCCACAGGGGGTTATAATGAAAAACTGTTTTTT
many TRBJ2-1 TRBV3-1 NA CASSHPRVGNEQFF TGTGCCAGCAGCCATCCCCGGGTGGGCAATGAGCAGTTCTTC
few TRBJ1-2 TRBV14 NA CASSQDRRGYTF TGTGCCAGCAGCCAAGACCGGCGAGGCTACACCTTC
many TRBJ2-2 TRBV6-2/TRBV6-3 TRBD1 CASSIAGTGPGELFF TGTGCCAGCAGCATCGCCGGGACAGGGCCCGGGGAGCTGTTTTTT
NA TRBJ2-1 TRBV28 NA CASSLFGEEAYNEQFF TGTGCCAGCAGTTTATTTGGGGAGGAGGCCTACAATGAGCAGTTCTTC
NA TRBJ2-1 TRBV5-5 TRBD2 CASSFAGDQFF TGTGCCAGCAGCTTCGCGGGGGATCAGTTCTTC